The following is a TCR beta chain sequence with its context. What it binds is not known. V shed 4 bases and J 9 bases; nucleotides not matched to a gene: 14. This CDR3 has 16 residues. CDR1 SSHAT and CDR2 FNYEAQ come from the germline V gene (reference sequence). The sample is drawn from a study of Ad26.COV2.S vaccination and SARS-CoV-2 variants. Study findings and constraints: Considerable breadth of spike-specific CD8+ and CD4+ T cell responses has reportedly been documented following vaccination.

Clones were read by immunoSEQ multiplex PCR, and TCRdb kept only the in-frame ones, dropping some. The table shows approximately 97,000 clones, with around 82% occurring only once. The source of this sequence is a human donor who had recovered from COVID-19. The rearrangement uses TRBV7-7 and TRBJ2-3; 9 bases fit TRBD2. Sequenced here: peripheral blood, sampled after recovery from COVID-19. Here the CDR3 DNA reads TGTGCCAGCAGCTCGGGGGTGCGGGGGGGGACGGAAACGCAGTATTTT. Translated, it gives CASSSGVRGGTETQYF. Filled out from reference TRBV7-7 and TRBJ2-3, the complete variable domain reads GAGVSQSPRYKVTKRGQDVTLRCDPISSHATLYWYQQALGQGPEFLTYFNYEAQPDKSGLPSDRFSAERPEGSISTLTIQRTEQRDSAMYRCASSSGVRGGTETQYFGPGTRLTVL.